This entry lists 27 T cell receptor beta chains sequenced from one sample in a study of T cells in Graves' hyperthyroidism and ophthalmopathy. Amplification yielded TCR beta CDR3 regions, with RNA transcripts as the source. First-round RT-PCR with HTBI primers amplified the TCR CDR3 region. TCRdb fed the multiplex PCR reads into MiXCR, producing one record per CDR3 protein. The sample yields 500,000 to 650,000 distinct CDR3 sequences, nearly 20% seen once. Sequencing used blood. The receptor source for this set is a man aged 40-49 years with Graves' ophthalmopathy.

This clonotype showed up many times. The rearrangement uses TRBV20-1 and TRBJ2-3; D may match TRBD1 or TRBD2 (5 bases each). The CDR3 is 17 residues long. Germline CDR1 is DFQATT and CDR2 is SNEGSKA (reference sequence). Trimming removed 0 bases from V and 1 base from J, with 17 bases in between. The CDR3 reads CSAREGTGSHRTDTQYF. The CDR3, as DNA: TGCAGTGCTAGAGAAGGGACGGGCAGTCACCGCACAGATACGCAGTATTTT.

This clonotype came up many times. The rearrangement joins TRBV3-1 to TRBJ2-3; 12 positions match TRBD2. V was pared by 0 bases and J by 5 bases, with 6 bases of the junction left unmatched. The CDR3 is made up of 17 amino acids. Germline CDR1 and CDR2: LGHDT and YNNKEL (reference sequence). CDR3 DNA sequence: TGTGCCAGCAGCCAAGAGACTAGCGGGAGTTCGGGAGATACGCAGTATTTT. Protein: CASSQETSGSSGDTQYF.

A few counts support this clonotype. This chain connects TRBV5-1 to TRBJ2-1, with 9 bases matching TRBD1. Germline V CDR1 and CDR2: SGHRS, YFSETQ. Unmatched junction bases numbered 6, after V lost 4 bases and J lost 4 bases. The length of the CDR3 is 15 residues. CDR3 DNA sequence: TGCGCCAGCAGCCAACGAGGACAGGGGTACAATGAGCAGTTCTTC. This translates into CASSQRGQGYNEQFF. The whole variable domain, remainder taken from reference TRBV5-1 and TRBJ2-1, is KAGVTQTPRYLIKTRGQQVTLSCSPISGHRSVSWYQQTPGQGLQFLFEYFSETQRNKGNFPGRFSGRQFSNSRSEMNVSTLELGDSALYLCASSQRGQGYNEQFFGPGTRLTVL.

The chain employs TRBV15 and TRBJ2-5, with a possible D match to TRBD1 (5 bases). This CDR3 is 14 amino acids long. V lost 0 bases and J lost 5, with 10 bases in between. Germline V lookup: CDR1 LNHNV, CDR2 YYDKDF (reference sequence). The CDR3 bases are TGTGCCACCAGCAGAGATCCTAGGGGTGAGACCCAGTACTTC. Protein product: CATSRDPRGETQYF.

The chain employs TRBV20-1 and TRBJ2-2, with no clear D. V lost 5 bases to trimming and J lost 0 bases, with 13 bases between them. The germline CDR1 and CDR2 sequences are DFQATT and SNEGSKA (reference sequence). This CDR3 has 15 amino acids. CDR3 residues: CSASRTVPNTGELFF. CDR3 bases: TGCAGTGCTTCGCGGACCGTCCCGAACACCGGGGAGCTGTTTTTT.

This clonotype has more than one count but fewer than ten. The chain has TRBV27 and TRBJ2-5; D gene ambiguous. The CDR3 length is 13 residues. V dropped 2 bases and J dropped 1 base, with 5 bases sitting between them. From germline, CDR1 is MNHEY and CDR2 SMNVEV (reference sequence). CDR3: CASSLNPQETQYF. CDR3 nucleotide sequence: TGTGCCAGCAGTTTAAATCCCCAAGAGACCCAGTACTTC.

The chain uses TRBV4-3 and TRBJ2-3; 9 nucleotides agree with TRBD1. Germline V CDR1 and CDR2: LGHNA, YSLEER. The junction had 8 bases not matched to a gene; V was cut back by 0 bases and J by 4 bases. The CDR3 loop spans 17 amino acids. The CDR3 spells CASSQESGGQGPDTQYF. The CDR3 DNA reads TGCGCCAGCAGCCAAGAGAGTGGGGGACAGGGACCAGATACGCAGTATTTT.

This clonotype has at least ten counts. V gene TRBV18 combines with J gene TRBJ2-2; no firm D call. The V and J ends lost 2 bases and 0 bases respectively, with 7 bases between them. The CDR3 loop spans 15 amino acids. Germline CDR1 KGHSH, CDR2 LQKENI. The CDR3 here is CASSPSPANTGELFF. The CDR3 DNA sequence: TGTGCCAGCTCACCAAGTCCAGCGAACACCGGGGAGCTGTTTTTT.

This clonotype was found a few times. This chain joins TRBV27 and TRBJ1-1, with 9 bases lining up with TRBD1. Germline V gene sequence: CDR1 MNHEY, CDR2 SMNVEV (reference sequence). The CDR3 has 13 residues. V lost 7 bases and J lost 6; bases outside the gene matches: 6. The DNA for the CDR3 is TGTGCCAGCACCCTGGGACAGGGATCTGAAGCTTTCTTT. This sequence encodes CASTLGQGSEAFF.

This clonotype showed up just a few times. The CDR3 DNA sequence: TGTGCCAGCAGTGCACCGGGACAGATCTACGAGCAGTACTTC. This codes for CASSAPGQIYEQYF. The chain has TRBV6-1 and TRBJ2-7, with TRBD1 identical over 7 bases. Germline CDR1 and CDR2: MNHNS and SASEGT. The CDR3 sequence is 14 residues long. V gave up 4 bases and J gave up 3 bases; unmatched junction bases: 6.

In its sample, this clonotype was seen many times. The chain carries TRBV30 and TRBJ2-7; maybe TRBD2 (6 bases). V lost 5 bases, J lost 0 bases, and 11 bases lay in between. From germline, CDR1 is GTSNPN and CDR2 SVGIG (reference sequence). The CDR3 covers 13 residues. The DNA for the CDR3 is TGTGCCTGGGGGGACTTTAGCTCCTACGAGCAGTACTTC. It specifies CAWGDFSSYEQYF.

This clonotype was seen at least ten times. V gene TRBV11-2 combines with J gene TRBJ1-6; the match to TRBD1 covers 9 bases. This CDR3 has 17 amino acids. The ends lost 5 bases at V and 10 bases at J; junction bases unmatched: 15. Germline V lookup: CDR1 SGHAT, CDR2 FQNNGV. The CDR3 is CASSVMAGTGFGSPLHF. The DNA for the CDR3 is TGTGCCAGCAGCGTCATGGCCGGGACAGGGTTCGGATCACCCCTCCACTTT. The whole variable domain, filled in from reference TRBV11-2 and TRBJ1-6, reads EAGVAQSPRYKIIEKRQSVAFWCNPISGHATLYWYQQILGQGPKLLIQFQNNGVVDDSQLPKDRFSAERLKGVDSTLKIQPAKLEDSAVYLCASSVMAGTGFGSPLHFGNGTRLTVT.

This sequence joins TRBV4-1 and TRBJ2-1, with no clear D. The germline CDR1 and CDR2 sequences are MGHRA and YSYEKL. V gave up 1 base and J gave up 10 bases, with 14 bases separating them. The CDR3 contains 14 residues. CDR3 residues: CASSQVGLVGEQFF. In DNA, the CDR3 is TGCGCCAGCAGCCAAGTGGGCCTCGTGGGAGAGCAGTTCTTC.

This clonotype was found a few times. The J gene is TRBJ2-3, the V gene TRBV7-3; D call uncertain. The CDR3 is made up of 14 amino acids. Trimming took 4 bases from V and 7 from J, leaving 15 bases between them. Per germline, CDR1 SGHTA and CDR2 FQGTGA. The CDR3 sequence: CASSSSEALYTQYF. DNA of the CDR3: TGTGCCAGCAGCTCCTCCGAGGCGCTTTATACGCAGTATTTT.

The table lists this clonotype with a few counts. The chain couples TRBV4-2 to TRBJ2-4; the match to TRBD2 covers 9 bases. Germline V CDR1 and CDR2: LGHNA, YNFKEQ. CDR3 size: 18 residues. V lost 4 bases to trimming and J lost 1 base; unmatched junction nucleotides: 11. This CDR3 reads CASSRAGGIPEAKNIQYF. The CDR3 DNA reads as TGTGCCAGCAGCCGAGCGGGGGGCATCCCCGAGGCCAAAAACATTCAGTACTTC.

This clonotype was counted only a few times. V usage is TRBV4-1 and J usage is TRBJ2-1; the D gene is possibly TRBD2 (7 bases). The V end was cut by 1 base, the J end by 4 bases, with 14 bases between. The CDR3 loop spans 16 amino acids. Germline CDR1 reads MGHRA; CDR2 reads YSYEKL. CDR3 protein: CASSQVGGPPYNEQFF. In DNA form, the CDR3 reads TGCGCCAGCAGCCAAGTGGGGGGGCCCCCTTACAATGAGCAGTTCTTC.

This clonotype was recorded at least ten times. At one end the junction does not follow the germline gene, possibly because of a read error. The V gene is TRBV2, the J gene TRBJ1-1, with D possibly TRBD1 on 5 matching bases. This CDR3 is 14 amino acids long. Germline assignment: CDR1 SNHLY and CDR2 FYNNEI. The DNA of the CDR3 is TGTGCCTGCAGCGGAGGACAACGGAACACTGAAGCTTTCTTT. This translates into CACSGGQRNTEAFF.

This clonotype was seen only a few times. The chain links TRBV9 to TRBJ2-2; 11 nucleotides match TRBD1. Germline assignment: CDR1 SGDLS and CDR2 YYNGEE. J gave up 5 bases and V 8 bases, and 11 bases lay outside the gene matches. The CDR3 consists of 16 residues. In nucleotides, the CDR3 is TGTGCCAGTACCCCTGGGGACAGGGGGGGGACCGGGGAGCTGTTTTTT. Protein product: CASTPGDRGGTGELFF.

This clonotype was counted ten times or more. The chain joins TRBV5-6 to TRBJ2-1; TRBD2 matches 13 bases. The CDR3 is 15 amino acids. The V and J ends lost 0 bases and 9 bases, in that order; junction bases with no gene match: 3. Germline V gene sequence: CDR1 SGHDT, CDR2 YYEEEE. The CDR3 nucleotides are TGTGCCAGCAGCTTGGAACTAGCGGGAGGGGTTGAGCAGTTCTTC. Its translation is CASSLELAGGVEQFF.

This clonotype was detected only a few times. This chain uses TRBV20-1 with TRBJ1-2; D is unclear. Trimming left V 7 bases short and J 4 bases short, with 7 bases between. The length of the CDR3 is 10 residues. Germline V CDR1 and CDR2: DFQATT, SNEGSKA (reference sequence). The CDR3 nucleotides read TGCAGTGAGGGCATCTATGGCTACACCTTC. This encodes CSEGIYGYTF.

Of note for this clonotype: The junction differs from germline at one of its ends, possibly a read error. This rearrangement joins TRBV28 to TRBJ1-1; the match to TRBD1 covers 9 bases. CDR3 length: 18 residues. CDR1 is MDHEN, CDR2 SYDVKM, per germline. CDR3 loop: CANSRRLRDRARNTEAFF. DNA for the CDR3: TGTGCCAACAGTCGCCGCCTTCGGGACAGGGCAAGAAACACTGAAGCTTTCTTT.

This clonotype was seen only a few times. V usage is TRBV7-9 and J usage is TRBJ2-7; D is undetermined. There are 13 residues in the CDR3. In germline, CDR1 is SEHNR, CDR2 FQNEAQ (reference sequence). V shed 5 bases and J shed 6 bases, with 14 bases lying between them. CDR3 amino acids: CASSAAVAVEQYF. The DNA for the CDR3 is TGTGCCAGCAGCGCAGCCGTTGCAGTCGAGCAGTACTTC. The variable domain in full, completed from reference TRBV7-9 and TRBJ2-7, reads DTGVSQNPRHKITKRGQNVTFRCDPISEHNRLYWYRQTLGQGPEFLTYFQNEAQLEKSRLLSDRFSAERPKGSFSTLEIQRTEQGDSAMYLCASSAAVAVEQYFGPGTRLTVT.

This clonotype was found many times. The chain joins TRBV6-1 to TRBJ2-2; 8 bases line up with TRBD1. The V gene's germline CDR1 is MNHNS and CDR2 SASEGT. The ends lost 6 bases at V and 6 bases at J; junction bases unmatched: 6. The CDR3 sequence is 14 residues long. The CDR3 DNA reads TGTGCCAGCAGGGACAGGGAGAGTTCCGGGGAGCTGTTTTTT. As protein: CASRDRESSGELFF.

The chain is built from TRBV4-2 and TRBJ2-3; perhaps D is TRBD1 or TRBD2 (6 bases each). V lost 2 bases and J lost 3, with 21 bases in between. The CDR3 is 18 amino acids. In germline, CDR1 is LGHNA, CDR2 YNFKEQ. The CDR3 here is CASSQSSGGGRETDTQYF. CDR3 bases: TGTGCCAGCAGCCAATCCTCCGGAGGGGGACGGGAGACAGATACGCAGTATTTT.

J is TRBJ2-7 and V is TRBV6-1, with 7 bases lining up with TRBD1. The CDR3 is 15 residues long. Germline V lookup: CDR1 MNHNS, CDR2 SASEGT. With 6 bases clipped from V and 1 base from J, the junction kept 9 bases outside the gene matches. The CDR3: CASRPDRAPSYEQYF. For the CDR3, the DNA is TGTGCCAGCAGACCAGACAGGGCCCCTTCCTACGAGCAGTACTTC.

This chain connects TRBV28 to TRBJ1-5, with D unresolved. Trimming pared 3 bases from V and 7 bases from J, leaving 13 bases between. CDR1 and CDR2 from the germline V gene are MDHEN and SYDVKM. This CDR3 contains 14 residues. The DNA for the CDR3 is TGTGCCAGCAGTTTCCCACACGGTGGACAGCCCCAGCATTTT. Protein sequence: CASSFPHGGQPQHF. Based on the CDR3 plus reference TRBV28 and TRBJ1-5, the full variable domain is DVKVTQSSRYLVKRTGEKVFLECVQDMDHENMFWYRQDPGLGLRLIYFSYDVKMKEKGDIPEGYSVSREKKERFSLILESASTNQTSMYLCASSFPHGGQPQHFGDGTRLSIL.

This clonotype came up many times. CDR3 sequence (DNA): TGCGCCAGCAGCGCCAGCGGGAGGGCCTCAGAGCAGTACTTC. This gives the protein CASSASGRASEQYF. The rearrangement links TRBV5-1 to TRBJ2-7; 10 bases are a match to TRBD2. There are 14 residues in the CDR3. Germline CDR1 is SGHRS and CDR2 is YFSETQ. The ends lost 4 bases at V and 7 bases at J; junction bases unmatched: 8.